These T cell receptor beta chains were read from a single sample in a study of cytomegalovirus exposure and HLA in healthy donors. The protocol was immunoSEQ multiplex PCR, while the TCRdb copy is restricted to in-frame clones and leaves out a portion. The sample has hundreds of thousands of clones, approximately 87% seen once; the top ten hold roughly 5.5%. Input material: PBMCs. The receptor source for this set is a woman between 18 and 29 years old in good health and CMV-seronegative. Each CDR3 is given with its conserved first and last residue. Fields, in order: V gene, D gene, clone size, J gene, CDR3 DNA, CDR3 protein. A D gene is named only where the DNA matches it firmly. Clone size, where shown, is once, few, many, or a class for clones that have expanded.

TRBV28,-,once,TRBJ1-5,TGTGCCAGCAGTTTACTCGGGGGCGAGGGGCCCCAGCATTTT,CASSLLGGEGPQHF
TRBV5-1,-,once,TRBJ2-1,TGCGCCAGCAGCAACTCCGGGGGCTTGAATGAGCAGTTCTTC,CASSNSGGLNEQFF
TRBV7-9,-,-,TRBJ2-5,TGTGCCAGCAGCTTGTGGGGCCGGGAGACCCAGTACTTC,CASSLWGRETQYF
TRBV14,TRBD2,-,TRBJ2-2,TGTGCCAGCAGCCAAGATGGGTTTAGCGGGAGTGTCGGGGAGCTGTTTTTT,CASSQDGFSGSVGELFF
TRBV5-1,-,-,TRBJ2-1,TGCGCCAGCAGCTTGGATCCCCGCGAGCAAGAGCAGTTCTTC,CASSLDPREQEQFF
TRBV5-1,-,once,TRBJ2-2,TGCGCCAGCAGCTTGGGCGGGACCAACACCGGGGAGCTGTTTTTT,CASSLGGTNTGELFF
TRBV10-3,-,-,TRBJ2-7,TGTGCCATCAGATCCTCGGGACCCCCTCATGTAGAGCAGTACTTC,CAIRSSGPPHVEQYF
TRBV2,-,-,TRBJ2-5,TGTGCCAGCAAAGGGACCATCCAAGAGACCCAGTACTTC,CASKGTIQETQYF
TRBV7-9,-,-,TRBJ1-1,TGTGCCAGCAGCGCATCTACAGTGAACACTGAAGCTTTCTTT,CASSASTVNTEAFF
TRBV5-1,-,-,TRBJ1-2,TGCGCCAGCAGCTCCACTAATAGGAGGGGGGGCAGTGGCTACACCTTC,CASSSTNRRGGSGYTF
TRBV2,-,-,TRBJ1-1,TGTGCCAGCAGTGAACGGGGGGAGGTTGGTGAAGCTTTCTTT,CASSERGEVGEAFF
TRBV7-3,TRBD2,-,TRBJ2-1,TGTGCCAGCAGCCAACTAGCGCTCAATGAGCAGTTCTTC,CASSQLALNEQFF
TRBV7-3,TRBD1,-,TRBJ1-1,TGTGCCAGCAGCTTATTTCTGGGACAGGGAAGGAACACTGAAGCTTTCTTT,CASSLFLGQGRNTEAFF
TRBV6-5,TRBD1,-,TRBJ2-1,TGTGCCAGCAGAAGGGGACAGGGCGGTGAGCAGTTCTTC,CASRRGQGGEQFF
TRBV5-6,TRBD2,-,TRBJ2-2,TGTGCCAGCAGCTTGGGTGTAGCGGGGGACACCGGGGAGCTGTTTTTT,CASSLGVAGDTGELFF
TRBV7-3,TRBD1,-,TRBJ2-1,TGTGCCAGCAGCTCGAGGACAGGGTCCGGCAATGAGCAGTTCTTC,CASSSRTGSGNEQFF
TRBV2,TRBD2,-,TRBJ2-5,TGTGCCAGCAGTGGGAGCGGGGGGAACGACCAAGAGACCCAGTACTTC,CASSGSGGNDQETQYF
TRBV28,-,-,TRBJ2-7,TGTGCCAGCAGTTTATATACCTACGAGCAGTACTTC,CASSLYTYEQYF
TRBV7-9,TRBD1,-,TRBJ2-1,TGTGCCAGCAGTTACGACAGGGTAGGCAATGAGCAGTTCTTC,CASSYDRVGNEQFF
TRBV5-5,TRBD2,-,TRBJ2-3,TGTGCCAGCAGCTTGGTGGGTGGGAGGGCCACAGATACGCAGTATTTT,CASSLVGGRATDTQYF
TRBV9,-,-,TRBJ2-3,TGTGCCAGCGGCGTAGAGGCGGACTCTAGCACAGATACGCAGTATTTT,CASGVEADSSTDTQYF
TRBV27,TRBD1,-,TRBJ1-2,TGTGCCAGCAGCAAAGATCAGGGGACAGGAACGTATGGCTACACCTTC,CASSKDQGTGTYGYTF
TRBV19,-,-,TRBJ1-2,TGTGCCAGTAGTATCCCCCGTTCAAACTATGGCTACACCTTC,CASSIPRSNYGYTF
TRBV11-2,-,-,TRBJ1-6,TGTGCCAGCAGCTTGGACATAGCATCACCCCTCCACTTT,CASSLDIASPLHF
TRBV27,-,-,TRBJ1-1,TGTGCCAGCAGTTTAGGGCAGGGGTGGATCACTGAAGCTTTCTTT,CASSLGQGWITEAFF
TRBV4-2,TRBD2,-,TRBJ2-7,TGTGCCAGCAGCCATGGCGGGAGTTTCAACGAGCAGTACTTC,CASSHGGSFNEQYF
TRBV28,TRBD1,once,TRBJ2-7,TGTGCCAGCAGCATCCCCGGGTCCGGGACAGGGATCGGCGAGCAGTACTTC,CASSIPGSGTGIGEQYF
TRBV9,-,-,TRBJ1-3,TGTGCCAGCAGCGGAGGATTAGACACCATATATTTT,CASSGGLDTIYF
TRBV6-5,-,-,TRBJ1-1,TGTGCCAGCAGTTACGACGGACCGATGAACACTGAAGCTTTCTTT,CASSYDGPMNTEAFF
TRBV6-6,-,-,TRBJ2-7,TGTGCCAGCACTGAGCCCGGGGGCGCCGACGAGCAGTACTTC,CASTEPGGADEQYF
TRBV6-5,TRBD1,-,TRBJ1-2,TGTGCCAGCAGTCCGGGACAGGGAAGCTATGGCTACACCTTC,CASSPGQGSYGYTF
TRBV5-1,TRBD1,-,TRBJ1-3,TGCGCCAGCAGCCTGACAGGGGGCACCGAATATTTT,CASSLTGGTEYF
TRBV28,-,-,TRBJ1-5,TGTGCCAGCAGTTACGGAGGGACACATCAGCCCCAGCATTTT,CASSYGGTHQPQHF
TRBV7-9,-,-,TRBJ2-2,TGTGCCAGCAGCTTAGCGAGCAGGGCCTCCGGGGAGCTGTTTTTT,CASSLASRASGELFF
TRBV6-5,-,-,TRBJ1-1,TGTGCCAGCATCCCACCGGGGGACACTGAAGCTTTCTTT,CASIPPGDTEAFF
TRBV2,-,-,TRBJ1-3,TGTGCCAGCACGGGGGGCAACTCTGGAAACACCATATATTTT,CASTGGNSGNTIYF
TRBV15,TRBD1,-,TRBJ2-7,TGTGCCACCAGCCGTATTCCCGGGACAGGTGTCAACGAGCAGTACTTC,CATSRIPGTGVNEQYF
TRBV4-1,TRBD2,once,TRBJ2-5,TGCGCCAGCAGCCAAGTGAATAGCGGGTGGGAGACCCAGTACTTC,CASSQVNSGWETQYF
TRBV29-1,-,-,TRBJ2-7,TGCAGCGTTGAAGTAGGAGGACTCTACGAGCAGTACTTC,CSVEVGGLYEQYF
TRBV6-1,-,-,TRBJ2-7,TGTGCCAGCAGTGTTTTAGGCGGACGATCCTACGAGCAGTACTTC,CASSVLGGRSYEQYF
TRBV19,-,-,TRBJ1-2,TGTGCCAGTAGTATGGGCTCGGGGTATGGCTACACCTTC,CASSMGSGYGYTF
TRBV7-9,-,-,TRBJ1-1,TGTGCCAGCAGCTTCGGAGCAAACACTGAAGCTTTCTTT,CASSFGANTEAFF
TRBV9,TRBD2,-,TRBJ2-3,TGTGCCAGCAGCTCGTGGACTAGCGGTAGCACAGATACGCAGTATTTT,CASSSWTSGSTDTQYF
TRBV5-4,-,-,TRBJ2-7,TGTGCCAGCAGCAATACTCCCCTCGACGACGAGCAGTACTTC,CASSNTPLDDEQYF
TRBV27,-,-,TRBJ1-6,TGTGCCAGCAGTTCTGCGGGGAGCTCCTATAATTCACCCCTCCACTTT,CASSSAGSSYNSPLHF
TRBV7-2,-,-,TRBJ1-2,TGTGCCAGCAGCTTAGAAGGGACTGGACTCGGCTACACCTTC,CASSLEGTGLGYTF
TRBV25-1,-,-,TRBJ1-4,TGTGCCAGCAGTCCCGGATGGCAGGGAACTAATGAAAAACTGTTTTTT,CASSPGWQGTNEKLFF
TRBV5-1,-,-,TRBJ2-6,TGCGCCAGCAGCTTGGTAGTAGGGATATCAGCTGGGGCCAACGTCCTGACTTTC,CASSLVVGISAGANVLTF
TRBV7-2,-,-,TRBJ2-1,TGTGCCAGCAGCTTAGGGGTGGGCTCCTACAATGAGCAGTTCTTC,CASSLGVGSYNEQFF
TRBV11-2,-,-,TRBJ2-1,TGTGCCAGCAGCAGGTTAAGTGTTGAGCAGTTCTTC,CASSRLSVEQFF
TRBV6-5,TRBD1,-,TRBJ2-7,TGTGCCAGCAGCCTGGACAGGGATTTTCGGTGGGAGCAGTACTTC,CASSLDRDFRWEQYF
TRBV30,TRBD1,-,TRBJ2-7,TGTGCCTGGAGTGTAGGCCTCAGGGGGCCCTACGAGCAGTACTTC,CAWSVGLRGPYEQYF
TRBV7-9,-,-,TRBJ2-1,TGTGCCATGGGGGCCGGGTACAATGAAGAGCAGTTCTTC,CAMGAGYNEEQFF
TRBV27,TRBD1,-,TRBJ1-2,TGTGCCAAACCCCATGTGGACAGGGCTGATGGCTACACCTTC,CAKPHVDRADGYTF